The 32 T cell receptor beta chains presented below share a single source sample, sequenced in a study of cytomegalovirus exposure and HLA in healthy donors. The PCR used 60 Vbeta and 13 Jbeta primers. Method: immunoSEQ multiplex PCR; TCRdb's copy keeps in-frame clones and lacks some. The sample contains over 150,000 clones, around 73% of which appear only once. Specimen: PBMCs. These receptors were obtained from a woman aged 18 to 35 in good health and CMV-seropositive.

This clone occurred once. The CDR3 nucleotides read TGTGCCAGCAGTTACAGCGAGAACACTGAAGCTTTCTTT. Translated: CASSYSENTEAFF. The chain uses TRBV6-6 and TRBJ1-1; the D is unclear. Trimming removed 2 bases at V and 1 base at J, with 5 bases between. The CDR3 contains 13 residues. In germline, CDR1 is MNHNY, CDR2 SVGAGI (reference sequence).

This clone showed up just a few times. The gene calls are TRBV27 and TRBJ2-2; the match to TRBD2 covers 8 bases. Germline CDR1 is MNHEY and CDR2 is SMNVEV (reference sequence). CDR3 length: 16 amino acids. Germline trimming cut 6 bases from V and 2 bases from J; bases unmatched to any gene: 8. CDR3 amino acids: CASSTSGNINTGELFF. The CDR3 coding sequence is TGTGCCAGCAGCACTAGCGGAAACATTAACACCGGGGAGCTGTTTTTT.

V is TRBV5-4 and J is TRBJ2-3, with 7 bases aligning to TRBD1. The CDR3 is 13 residues long. V dropped 4 bases and J dropped 6; count of bases not matched to a gene: 5. Germline V CDR1 and CDR2: SGHNT, YYREEE (reference sequence). The CDR3 loop reads CASSKGTDDTQYF. In DNA form, the CDR3 reads TGTGCCAGCAGCAAAGGGACAGACGATACGCAGTATTTT.

The chain carries TRBV10-3 and TRBJ1-2; TRBD1 matches at 7 bases. The CDR3 has 15 amino acids. Germline assignment: CDR1 ENHRY and CDR2 SYGVKD. The J segment lost 6 bases and the V segment lost 0 bases, leaving 7 bases of the junction unmatched. Here the CDR3 reads CAISESLATGNGYTF. Here the CDR3 DNA reads TGTGCCATCAGTGAGTCATTGGCGACAGGGAATGGCTACACCTTC.

CDR3 coding DNA: TGTGCCAGCAGCTCGGGGACAACCCTCTGGGAGCAGTACTTC. It encodes CASSSGTTLWEQYF. This chain connects TRBV7-2 to TRBJ2-5; D is perhaps TRBD1 (6 bases). Germline CDR1 SGHTA, CDR2 FQGNSA. Between the trimmed V and J ends, which lost 4 bases and 11 bases, there was a span of 20 bases. The CDR3 contains 14 residues.

The chain links TRBV7-9 to TRBJ2-2; TRBD2 agrees at 8 bases. V lost 5 bases, J lost 5 bases, and 4 bases stayed unmatched. Germline values: CDR1 SEHNR, CDR2 FQNEAQ (reference sequence). This CDR3 contains 14 residues. CDR3 protein: CASSRAGETGELFF. DNA of the CDR3: TGTGCCAGCAGCCGAGCGGGGGAGACCGGGGAGCTGTTTTTT.

DNA for the CDR3: TGCAGCGTAGCCGGGACTCGAGGTGGCTACACCTTC. It encodes CSVAGTRGGYTF. The chain is built from TRBV29-1 and TRBJ1-2; D may be TRBD1 (5 bases). The length of the CDR3 is 12 residues. Germline CDR1 SQVTM, CDR2 ANQGSEA. V was clipped by 6 bases and J by 7 bases, with 15 bases between them.

The chain carries TRBV6-5 and TRBJ1-6, with 7 bases fitting TRBD1. CDR1 is MNHEY, CDR2 SVGAGI, per germline. Trimming removed 5 bases from V and 1 base from J; junction bases left unmatched: 2. The CDR3 is made up of 15 amino acids. The CDR3 DNA is TGTGCCAGCAGTCAGGGGGTGTCCTATAATTCACCCCTCCACTTT. The encoded protein is CASSQGVSYNSPLHF.

This chain links TRBV18 with TRBJ2-2; possibly TRBD1 for D (6 bases). The germline V gene encodes CDR1 KGHSH and CDR2 LQKENI. Deletions cut 5 bases from V and 3 bases from J, with 10 bases between. The CDR3 runs to 14 residues. For the CDR3, the DNA is TGTGCCAGCTCATTGCGGACAGACACCGGGGAGCTGTTTTTT. Protein: CASSLRTDTGELFF.

This clone was seen a few times. The CDR3 region is CASSQRTGEEGQPQHF. In nucleotides, the CDR3 is TGTGCCAGCAGCCAACGGACAGGGGAGGAGGGTCAGCCCCAGCATTTT. The V call is TRBV14, the J call TRBJ1-5, with 9 positions matching TRBD1. The junction had 8 bases not matched to a gene; V was cut back by 2 bases and J by 6 bases. Germline CDR1 and CDR2: SGHDN and FVKESK. The CDR3 runs 16 residues. The complete variable domain, with remaining parts taken from reference TRBV14 and TRBJ1-5, reads EAGVTQFPSHSVIEKGQTVTLRCDPISGHDNLYWYRRVMGKEIKFLLHFVKESKQDESGMPNNRFLAERTGGTYSTLKVQPAELEDSGVYFCASSQRTGEEGQPQHFGDGTRLSIL.

The chain joins TRBV4-3 to TRBJ1-5; possible D gene TRBD1, 6 bases. V was trimmed by 0 bases and J by 7 bases, leaving 10 bases between them. The CDR3 is 14 amino acids. Per the germline V gene, CDR1 is LGHNA and CDR2 is YSLEER. The CDR3 is CASSQDPRGQPQHF. The CDR3, as DNA: TGCGCCAGCAGCCAAGATCCCAGGGGACAGCCCCAGCATTTT.

The V call is TRBV4-1, the J call TRBJ1-1; no clear D gene. V lost 1 base, J lost 1 base, and 7 bases lay in between. Germline lookup yields CDR1 MGHRA and CDR2 YSYEKL. The CDR3 is 14 amino acids. The DNA of the CDR3 is TGCGCCAGCAGCCAAGGGGCAGGGAACACTGAAGCTTTCTTT. It translates to CASSQGAGNTEAFF.

The chain has TRBV9 and TRBJ1-2, with D hard to call. In germline, CDR1 is SGDLS, CDR2 YYNGEE. V was trimmed by 0 bases and J by 8 bases, leaving 17 bases between them. This CDR3 is built from 15 residues. The CDR3 spells CASSVAVRNGRGYTF. CDR3 coding DNA: TGTGCCAGCAGCGTAGCCGTACGAAATGGGAGAGGCTACACCTTC.

This clone was recorded once. The chain joins TRBV9 to TRBJ1-3; D is unclear. Germline CDR1 reads SGDLS; CDR2 reads YYNGEE. This CDR3 contains 14 residues. V gave up 0 bases and J gave up 4 bases, with 8 bases separating them. CDR3 sequence (DNA): TGTGCCAGCAGCGTAGCGACACTCGGAAACACCATATATTTT. Its translation is CASSVATLGNTIYF.

This chain uses TRBV30 with TRBJ1-1; D may be TRBD1 (5 bases). V was cut by 3 bases and J by 0 bases, with 8 bases left in between. The CDR3 spans 13 residues. Germline assignment: CDR1 GTSNPN and CDR2 SVGIG (reference sequence). The CDR3 bases are TGTGCCTGGAGGGTGACAGTGAACACTGAAGCTTTCTTT. Residues: CAWRVTVNTEAFF.

The table lists this clone with a count of one. The chain links TRBV7-9 to TRBJ2-1; 7 nucleotides align to TRBD1. The CDR3 is 15 residues long. Germline CDR1 reads SEHNR; CDR2 reads FQNEAQ (reference sequence). The ends lost 0 bases at V and 4 bases at J; junction bases unmatched: 3. The CDR3 coding sequence is TGTGCCAGCAGCTTAGCGGGGACAGCTTACAATGAGCAGTTCTTC. It yields the protein CASSLAGTAYNEQFF.

The chain links TRBV7-6 to TRBJ2-1, with 8 bases that match TRBD1. V was pared by 0 bases and J by 5 bases, with 9 bases of the junction left unmatched. The length of the CDR3 is 17 residues. Germline CDR1 and CDR2: SGHVS and FNYEAQ. CDR3 nucleotide sequence: TGTGCCAGCAGCTTAGCCCCAGGGGGCATGGTTAACAATGAGCAGTTCTTC. Its translation: CASSLAPGGMVNNEQFF.

The chain couples TRBV11-3 to TRBJ2-7; the match to TRBD2 covers 10 bases. CDR3 length equals 15 residues. V lost 5 bases and J lost 7; bases outside the gene matches: 11. Germline CDR1 is SGHNT and CDR2 is YENEEA. The CDR3 region has the DNA TGTGCCAGCAGCATAACTAGCGGGGCAACTGGGGAGCAGTACTTC. This encodes CASSITSGATGEQYF.

The chain is built from TRBV9 and TRBJ2-2; the D is unclear. The CDR3 consists of 16 residues. Per the germline V gene, CDR1 is SGDLS and CDR2 is YYNGEE. Trimming cost V 4 bases and J 0 bases, with 13 bases left between them. CDR3 nucleotides: TGTGCCAGCAGCTCCCGAGCCGTTCCGAACACCGGGGAGCTGTTTTTT. Translation: CASSSRAVPNTGELFF.

The chain employs TRBV28 and TRBJ1-5, with D tentatively TRBD1 (5 bases). The germline gives CDR1 MDHEN, CDR2 SYDVKM. V was shortened by 5 bases and J by 3 bases, with 20 bases between the two germline ends. The CDR3 runs to 17 residues. The CDR3 DNA reads TGTGCCAGCAGTCCTGCGGGGGGAGGACGGTTCAATCAGCCCCAGCATTTT. It specifies CASSPAGGGRFNQPQHF.

V and J are TRBV14 and TRBJ2-5; tentative D call: TRBD1 (6 bases). Trimming removed 4 bases at V and 4 bases at J, with 16 bases between. Germline CDR1 SGHDN, CDR2 FVKESK. This CDR3 is built from 15 residues. DNA of the CDR3: TGTGCCAGCAGCCGCCTTACCTTACAGGGAGAGACCCAGTACTTC. Translation: CASSRLTLQGETQYF.

On this clone: In the same sample, other DNA sequences code for this CDR3. The chain uses TRBV9 and TRBJ2-3; 7 positions match TRBD1. J lost 4 bases, V lost 0 bases, and 2 bases had no gene match. Germline-derived CDR1 and CDR2 are SGDLS and YYNGEE. The CDR3 has 14 amino acids. CDR3 nucleotide sequence: TGTGCCAGCAGCGTAGGACAGGGCGCAGATACGCAGTATTTT. Translating gives CASSVGQGADTQYF.

The V call is TRBV6-1, the J call TRBJ1-1; D is unresolved. This CDR3 comprises 12 residues. Trimming took off 6 bases at V and 3 bases at J, with 8 bases between the two ends. CDR1 is MNHNS, CDR2 SASEGT, per germline. CDR3 coding DNA: TGTGCCAGCAGACGGTTGTACACTGAAGCTTTCTTT. Translating gives CASRRLYTEAFF.

The chain joins TRBV2 to TRBJ1-1; D unresolved. Germline lookup yields CDR1 SNHLY and CDR2 FYNNEI. This CDR3 comprises 16 residues. Trimming took 8 bases from V and 3 from J, leaving 22 bases between them. The CDR3 DNA follows: TGTGCCAGCGGGAGCCAGAGCCTCGCGGAGGACACTGAAGCTTTCTTT. This sequence encodes CASGSQSLAEDTEAFF.

V and J are TRBV5-1 and TRBJ2-2; 8 bases map to TRBD2. J was trimmed by 2 bases and V by 0 bases; bases with no gene match: 12. CDR3 size: 19 residues. Germline lookup yields CDR1 SGHRS and CDR2 YFSETQ. The CDR3 DNA is TGCGCCAGCAGCTTGGGTGCGGGGGGCTCACTGTCCAACACCGGGGAGCTGTTTTTT. This sequence encodes CASSLGAGGSLSNTGELFF.

The rearrangement joins TRBV7-2 to TRBJ2-7, with 10 bases aligning to TRBD1. The trim removed 1 base at V and 6 bases at J, leaving 3 bases unmatched. This CDR3 contains 14 residues. In germline, CDR1 is SGHTA, CDR2 FQGNSA. The CDR3 nucleotides read TGTGCCAGCAGCTTAGGACAGGGGGCAGGCGAGCAGTACTTC. This encodes CASSLGQGAGEQYF.

The rearrangement links TRBV6-5 to TRBJ1-5; D not certain. Germline CDR1 is MNHEY and CDR2 is SVGAGI. The CDR3 is made up of 15 amino acids. V lost 8 bases, J lost 1 base, and 15 bases lay in between. CDR3 amino acids: CASSQQQQSNQPQHF. DNA of the CDR3: TGTGCCAGCTCCCAGCAACAGCAGAGCAATCAGCCCCAGCATTTT.

This clone has ten or more counts. The gene calls are TRBV7-9 and TRBJ2-7; 7 bases are a match to TRBD1. J was trimmed by 6 bases and V by 3 bases; bases with no gene match: 11. Per germline, CDR1 SEHNR and CDR2 FQNEAQ (reference sequence). This CDR3 has 15 residues. CDR3 region: CASSFTDRPFPEQYF. CDR3 in DNA: TGTGCCAGCAGCTTTACGGACAGGCCCTTTCCCGAGCAGTACTTC.

The gene calls are TRBV5-4 and TRBJ2-2, with D perhaps matching TRBD2 (6 bases). Germline lookup yields CDR1 SGHNT and CDR2 YYREEE (reference sequence). The CDR3 runs 15 residues. V gave up 0 bases and J gave up 4 bases, with 10 bases separating them. DNA of the CDR3: TGTGCCAGCAGCTTGGAACTAGCAGTCACCGGGGAGCTGTTTTTT. Translating it yields CASSLELAVTGELFF.

The chain couples TRBV4-1 to TRBJ2-7, with 8 bases lining up with TRBD1. Germline V gene data show CDR1 as MGHRA and CDR2 as YSYEKL. V shed 2 bases and J 0 bases; nucleotides not matched to a gene: 9. The CDR3 is 17 residues long. The CDR3 spells CASSQTPGQVSSYEQYF. Here the CDR3 DNA reads TGCGCCAGCAGCCAAACACCGGGACAGGTGAGCTCCTACGAGCAGTACTTC.

This clone was seen once. This chain uses TRBV5-8 with TRBJ1-5, with D maybe TRBD1 (6 bases). Trimming stripped 4 bases from V and 9 bases from J, with 20 bases between. The CDR3 loop spans 15 amino acids. CDR1 SGHTS and CDR2 YDEGEE come from the germline V gene. CDR3 sequence (DNA): TGTGCCAGCAGCCTGACCGGGACATGGCTTGGGCCCCAGCATTTT. This sequence encodes CASSLTGTWLGPQHF.

This chain joins TRBV5-4 and TRBJ2-7, with TRBD1 as a possible D gene (6 bases). V dropped 4 bases and J dropped 2 bases, with 28 bases sitting between them. CDR1 and CDR2 (germline): SGHNT, YYREEE (reference sequence). CDR3 length: 19 residues. The DNA of the CDR3 is TGTGCCAGCAGCGGCTCCCGGGACAACCCTCCACTGGAAGCCTACGAGCAGTACTTC. Translated: CASSGSRDNPPLEAYEQYF.